This T cell receptor (beta chain) was retrieved from a study of OX40 agonist ivuxolimab in advanced cancers. Study-wide results and caveats: Mean expanded clone counts were higher in CD8+ than CD4+ T cells.

Profiling relied on immunoSEQ multiplex PCR, and the TCRdb table lists in-frame clones only, not all of them. Of over 65,000 clones listed, approximately 80% are singletons. Germline V CDR1 and CDR2: SGHRS, YFSETQ. V shed 0 bases and J 1 base; nucleotides not matched to a gene: 4. The CDR3 covers 16 residues. Turning to this clone: Its target is not known.

Autoimmune disease history or systemic immunosuppression barred patients. Sequenced here: CD4+ or CD8+ T cells sorted from blood, sampled in a trial of the OX40 agonist ivuxolimab. The V gene is TRBV5-1, the J gene TRBJ2-3; the match to TRBD2 covers 8 bases. The sequence derives from an adult with an advanced solid tumor such as melanoma, head and neck, liver or kidney cancer. Written as DNA, the CDR3 is TGCGCCAGCAGCTTGGCGGCGACTAGCGGCACAGATACGCAGTATTTT. Amino acids: CASSLAATSGTDTQYF. Combining the CDR3 with reference TRBV5-1 and TRBJ2-3 gives the whole variable domain KAGVTQTPRYLIKTRGQQVTLSCSPISGHRSVSWYQQTPGQGLQFLFEYFSETQRNKGNFPGRFSGRQFSNSRSEMNVSTLELGDSALYLCASSLAATSGTDTQYFGPGTRLTVL.